The source of this TCR beta chain is a study of human T cells and chemical hapten exposure. Study at large: The use of 2% DPC on around 2 cm by around 2 cm of upper inner arm skin constituted sensitization. Patches that contained 0.01% DPC were applied to the upper back and read at 6 days. Study observations and caveats: Expanded TCRs created a significantly greater count of big CDR3 similarity clusters than controls did.

The CDR3 extends over 15 amino acids. Deletions cut 2 bases from V and 1 base from J, with 11 bases between. CDR1 and CDR2 (germline): LGHDT, YNNKEL (reference sequence). In the case of this clonotype: The antigen remains unidentified.

Library preparation tagged each individual cDNA molecule with a unique molecular identifier. Using its own MiXCR run on the RACE reads, TCRdb lists one record per CDR3 protein. The table has 85,000 to 95,000 distinct CDR3 sequences, approximately 10% seen once. Described time point: patch test 2, 6 weeks after DPC sensitization. Treatment meaning: therapeutic diphenylcyclopropenone sensitization with weekly scalp DPC. The sequencing here drew on whole blood, taken in connection with sensitization to the hapten diphenylcyclopropenone (DPC). This chain uses TRBV3-1 with TRBJ2-5; a possible D gene is TRBD1 (6 bases). This clonotype was sampled from a middle-aged man with alopecia areata. Some clones in this sample may be carry-over from other donors' samples. CDR3 protein: CASSQSGAPQETQYF. CDR3 in DNA: TGTGCCAGCAGCCAATCAGGGGCGCCCCAAGAGACCCAGTACTTC.